This TCR beta chain appears in the sequencing data of a study of CD8 T cells in Susac syndrome. RNA was extracted with the RNeasy kit, and a quantity of about 0.45 to 1 ug was reverse transcribed using random hexamers. MiXCR was run by TCRdb on the immunoSEQ multiplex PCR reads, yielding one entry per CDR3 protein. The data hold roughly 250,000 distinct CDR3 sequences, with 96% observed a single time. Through negative isolation, CD4+ and CD8+ T cells were obtained, while TEMRA cells were enriched using FACS. The CDR3 extends over 14 amino acids. From germline, CDR1 is SGDLS and CDR2 YYNGEE. V gave up 0 bases and J gave up 6 bases, with 13 bases separating them.

The TCR sequence derives from a human donor with Susac syndrome. Sequenced sample: CD4+ T cells from PBMCs. The rearrangement links TRBV9 to TRBJ2-7, with D tentatively TRBD1 (7 bases). The CDR3 region has the DNA TGTGCCAGCAGCGTAGGTCTCAGGGGGGCCGAGCAGTACTTC. This encodes CASSVGLRGAEQYF.